A single sample gave rise to the 20 T cell receptor beta chains below, sequenced in a study of shared clonotypes between healthy human individuals. Assay: immunoSEQ multiplex PCR; the TCRdb copy retains only in-frame clones and omits some. The sample yields over a million clones, approximately 98% seen once. Sequenced: naive CD4+ T cells sorted from blood. Indicated subset: CD45RA+ positively selected. The origin of the receptors is a man aged 25-45 years in good health.

V and J are TRBV5-1 and TRBJ2-1; the D is unclear. The CDR3 sequence is 14 residues long. Germline CDR1 SGHRS, CDR2 YFSETQ. V lost 7 bases and J 2 bases, leaving 13 bases between the germline ends. Here the CDR3 reads CASGQEAPYNEQFF. The CDR3 DNA reads TGCGCCAGCGGTCAGGAAGCCCCCTACAATGAGCAGTTCTTC.

The chain is built from TRBV28 and TRBJ2-1; TRBD2 agrees at 7 bases. V shed 5 bases and J 8 bases; nucleotides not matched to a gene: 12. The CDR3 is 15 residues long. Germline CDR1 and CDR2: MDHEN and SYDVKM. In DNA, the CDR3 is TGTGCCAGCAGTGAGCTGCGCGGGGGACGCTATGAGCAGTTCTTC. Translated: CASSELRGGRYEQFF.

The rearrangement uses TRBV19 and TRBJ2-7; TRBD2 matches at 10 bases. V lost 1 base and J lost 5; bases outside the gene matches: 5. This CDR3 region has 15 residues. CDR1 and CDR2 from the germline V gene are LNHDA and SQIVND (reference sequence). Written as DNA, the CDR3 is TGTGCCAGTAGTATAGGCCCTAGCGGGAGCCACGAGCAGTACTTC. Translated: CASSIGPSGSHEQYF.

This chain links TRBV5-1 with TRBJ1-2; D uncertain. The CDR3 runs 13 residues. The germline V and J ends were trimmed by 6 bases and 8 bases, with 17 bases remaining between them. Germline loops: CDR1 SGHRS, CDR2 YFSETQ. In DNA, the CDR3 is TGCGCCAGCAACTTTGACGGGGTCGGCGGCTACACCTTC. It specifies CASNFDGVGGYTF.

The chain has TRBV2 and TRBJ1-5, with a possible D match to TRBD1 (6 bases). CDR3 size: 14 residues. Germline loops: CDR1 SNHLY, CDR2 FYNNEI. The ends were cut back, 7 bases at V and 4 bases at J, with 14 bases in the middle. In nucleotides, the CDR3 is TGTGCCAGCACTGACAGGTCTAATAATCAGCCCCAGCATTTT. Protein: CASTDRSNNQPQHF.

The CDR3 reads CAFDRYNQPQHF. CDR3 sequence (DNA): TGTGCCTTTGACAGATACAATCAGCCCCAGCATTTT. This rearrangement joins TRBV30 to TRBJ1-5; the D gene is possibly TRBD1 (5 bases). The CDR3 totals 12 residues. V lost 7 bases and J lost 3, with 10 bases in between. Germline V gene lookup returns CDR1 GTSNPN and CDR2 SVGIG (reference sequence).

The chain is built from TRBV18 and TRBJ2-1, with D possibly matching TRBD2 (5 bases). This CDR3 region has 16 residues. V was clipped by 0 bases and J by 7 bases, with 16 bases between them. Looked up from germline, CDR1 is KGHSH and CDR2 is LQKENI. Here the CDR3 reads CASSPPRRLGWNEQFF. As DNA, the CDR3 is TGTGCCAGCTCACCACCGCGGAGGCTAGGTTGGAATGAGCAGTTCTTC.

The chain links TRBV28 to TRBJ2-7, with TRBD2 identical over 9 bases. The J segment lost 3 bases and the V segment lost 3 bases, leaving 9 bases of the junction unmatched. The CDR3 has 16 amino acids. Germline assignment: CDR1 MDHEN and CDR2 SYDVKM. In DNA, the CDR3 is TGTGCCAGCAGTTTCGCCTTGCGGGAGGGAAACTACGAGCAGTACTTC. This codes for CASSFALREGNYEQYF.

This chain links TRBV30 with TRBJ2-7; 10 bases match TRBD2. CDR1 GTSNPN and CDR2 SVGIG come from the germline V gene (reference sequence). V lost 4 bases to trimming and J lost 3 bases; unmatched junction nucleotides: 9. The CDR3 sequence is 15 residues long. Here the CDR3 reads CAWTQGTSAVYEQYF. The CDR3, as DNA: TGTGCCTGGACACAGGGGACTAGCGCGGTCTACGAGCAGTACTTC.

Comments on this clone: Other DNA sequences in this sample translate to the same CDR3. The chain combines TRBV28 with TRBJ2-1; D call uncertain. With 7 bases removed from V and 7 bases from J, the gap between germline ends came to 5 bases. This CDR3 comprises 10 residues. CDR1 and CDR2 from the germline V gene are MDHEN and SYDVKM. The CDR3 sequence: CASIGNEQFF. The CDR3 DNA follows: TGTGCCAGCATAGGGAATGAGCAGTTCTTC. The whole variable domain, filled in from reference TRBV28 and TRBJ2-1, reads DVKVTQSSRYLVKRTGEKVFLECVQDMDHENMFWYRQDPGLGLRLIYFSYDVKMKEKGDIPEGYSVSREKKERFSLILESASTNQTSMYLCASIGNEQFFGPGTRLTVL.

The rearrangement joins TRBV2 to TRBJ2-7, with D possibly TRBD2 on 5 matching bases. V was cut by 7 bases and J by 3 bases, with 13 bases left in between. Germline CDR1 is SNHLY and CDR2 is FYNNEI. The CDR3 totals 13 residues. DNA of the CDR3: TGTGCCAGCATGCGGGTAAAAGTCTACGAGCAGTACTTC. The encoded protein is CASMRVKVYEQYF.

The rearrangement links TRBV5-6 to TRBJ2-7; TRBD2 is a possible D gene (5 bases). Germline assignment: CDR1 SGHDT and CDR2 YYEEEE. Between the trimmed V and J ends, which lost 4 bases and 1 base, there was a span of 18 bases. This CDR3 has 16 residues. CDR3 DNA sequence: TGTGCCAGCAGCGCAGTAGGCGGGCGGGTGTCCTACGAGCAGTACTTC. It translates to CASSAVGGRVSYEQYF.

Concerning this clone itself: This sample also contains other DNA sequences that code for the same CDR3. The V gene is TRBV7-6, the J gene TRBJ2-2; 11 nucleotides line up with TRBD2. Germline V gene lookup returns CDR1 SGHVS and CDR2 FNYEAQ. The CDR3 consists of 16 residues. V was pared by 1 base and J by 2 bases, with 0 bases of the junction left unmatched. The CDR3 DNA is TGTGCCAGCAGCTTAGGACTAGCGGGAAACACCGGGGAGCTGTTTTTT. This gives the protein CASSLGLAGNTGELFF. Full variable domain (outside the CDR3, taken from reference TRBV7-6 and TRBJ2-2): GAGVSQSPRYKVTKRGQDVALRCDPISGHVSLYWYRQALGQGPEFLTYFNYEAQQDKSGLPNDRFSAERPEGSISTLTIQRTEQRDSAMYRCASSLGLAGNTGELFFGEGSRLTVL.

Concerning this clone: Different DNA sequences within this sample yield the same CDR3. V gene TRBV5-4 combines with J gene TRBJ2-7, with unresolved D. Germline values: CDR1 SGHNT, CDR2 YYREEE (reference sequence). CDR3 size: 12 residues. The V and J ends lost 4 bases and 0 bases respectively, with 5 bases between them. This CDR3 reads CASSRDSYEQYF. The CDR3 DNA is TGTGCCAGCAGCAGAGACTCCTACGAGCAGTACTTC.

The chain employs TRBV28 and TRBJ2-5; D is perhaps TRBD1 or TRBD2 (5 bases each). The germline gives CDR1 MDHEN, CDR2 SYDVKM. V lost 6 bases to trimming and J lost 4 bases, with 18 bases between them. This CDR3 has 15 residues. The CDR3 loop is CASSQGPGRVETQYF. CDR3 DNA: TGTGCCAGCAGCCAGGGCCCGGGGCGTGTAGAGACCCAGTACTTC.

V is TRBV2 and J is TRBJ1-2; D is unresolved. Trimming removed 8 bases at V and 8 bases at J, with 12 bases between. The CDR3 is 11 amino acids. CDR1 SNHLY and CDR2 FYNNEI come from the germline V gene. The CDR3: CASRPQAGYTF. In DNA form, the CDR3 reads TGTGCCAGCCGTCCCCAAGCGGGCTACACCTTC.

V is TRBV5-1 and J is TRBJ1-1, with D maybe TRBD1 (5 bases). The germline V gene encodes CDR1 SGHRS and CDR2 YFSETQ. There are 15 residues in the CDR3. Deletions cut 5 bases from V and 1 base from J, with 15 bases between. The CDR3 DNA follows: TGCGCCAGCAGACCTCACGGGACGCAGAACACTGAAGCTTTCTTT. Encoded protein: CASRPHGTQNTEAFF.

The chain is built from TRBV6-6 and TRBJ1-2; D is ambiguous. The CDR3 has 13 residues. CDR1 is MNHNY and CDR2 is SVGAGI in the germline V gene (reference sequence). V was cut by 10 bases and J by 0 bases, with 12 bases left in between. The CDR3, as DNA: TGTGCCACCCGGGAAACAGCTAACTATGGCTACACCTTC. Protein: CATRETANYGYTF.

The gene calls are TRBV5-6 and TRBJ1-1; TRBD1 matches at 8 bases. The ends lost 6 bases at V and 4 bases at J; junction bases unmatched: 11. Germline V CDR1 and CDR2: SGHDT, YYEEEE. This CDR3 spans 15 amino acids. This chain's CDR3 is CASTQGAGRSTEAFF. CDR3 DNA: TGTGCCAGCACCCAGGGGGCGGGGAGGAGCACTGAAGCTTTCTTT.

The chain employs TRBV9 and TRBJ2-1; 10 nucleotides align to TRBD2. Germline trimming cut 7 bases from V and 4 bases from J; bases unmatched to any gene: 8. Germline CDR1 SGDLS, CDR2 YYNGEE. This CDR3 is 15 amino acids long. The CDR3 nucleotides read TGTGCCAGCGCGGGGCTAGCGGGAGCGTACAATGAGCAGTTCTTC. It yields the protein CASAGLAGAYNEQFF.